A single sample is the source of the 26 T cell receptor beta chains below, sequenced in a study of T cells in Graves' hyperthyroidism and ophthalmopathy. Amplified TCR beta CDR3 regions derived from RNA transcripts. The TCR CDR3 first-round RT-PCR relied on the HTBI primer set. TCRdb re-called the multiplex PCR reads with MiXCR, one entry per CDR3 protein. The sample carries about 360,000 distinct CDR3 sequences, around 13% recorded once. The specimen sequenced was blood. These receptors were collected from a woman aged 18-30 years with Graves' hyperthyroidism.

In this sample, this clonotype turned up many times. The chain is built from TRBV4-3 and TRBJ2-7; perhaps TRBD2 as D (6 bases). The CDR3 is made up of 14 amino acids. Germline CDR1 reads LGHNA; CDR2 reads YSLEER. V lost 1 base and J lost 4, with 11 bases in between. The CDR3 DNA reads as TGCGCCAGCAGCCAAGGGGCGGGAAGGTACGAGCAGTACTTC. This translates into CASSQGAGRYEQYF.

This clonotype was observed at least ten times. The chain uses TRBV28 and TRBJ2-7; D is uncertain. Trimming took off 6 bases at V and 2 bases at J, with 5 bases between the two ends. Germline assignment: CDR1 MDHEN and CDR2 SYDVKM. The length of the CDR3 is 11 residues. The CDR3 loop reads CASSMTYEQYF. Here the CDR3 DNA reads TGTGCCAGCAGCATGACCTACGAGCAGTACTTC.

In this sample, this clonotype turned up many times. The V call is TRBV13, the J call TRBJ2-7; 10 bases agree with TRBD1. This CDR3 has 16 residues. Trimming removed 6 bases from V and 9 bases from J; junction bases left unmatched: 17. Germline V gene sequence: CDR1 PRHDT, CDR2 FYEKMQ (reference sequence). The CDR3 sequence is CASRDSGQGTPSVQYF. The CDR3 DNA follows: TGTGCCAGCAGGGATTCGGGACAGGGGACCCCCTCCGTGCAGTACTTC.

This clonotype appeared many times. This chain connects TRBV27 to TRBJ2-1, with D perhaps matching TRBD1 (6 bases). V was shortened by 7 bases and J by 0 bases, with 13 bases between the two germline ends. The length of the CDR3 is 15 residues. Germline CDR1 and CDR2: MNHEY and SMNVEV (reference sequence). Written as DNA, the CDR3 is TGTGCCAGCAACCCGGGACAACTCTCCTACAATGAGCAGTTCTTC. Encoded protein: CASNPGQLSYNEQFF.

A few counts support this clonotype. The chain combines TRBV19 with TRBJ2-1, with 13 bases that match TRBD2. The CDR3 is 16 residues long. V was pared by 5 bases and J by 8 bases, with 9 bases of the junction left unmatched. Germline assignment: CDR1 LNHDA and CDR2 SQIVND (reference sequence). The CDR3 protein is CASSWTSGGPGYEQFF. CDR3 bases: TGTGCCAGTAGTTGGACTAGCGGGGGCCCCGGGTATGAGCAGTTCTTC.

The gene calls are TRBV3-1 and TRBJ2-2; D uncertain. Trimming left V 2 bases short and J 6 bases short, with 16 bases between. Germline CDR1 reads LGHDT; CDR2 reads YNNKEL (reference sequence). This CDR3 region has 16 residues. CDR3 sequence (DNA): TGTGCCAGCAGCCAAAGATTTGGGAAATTTCCCGGGGAGCTGTTTTTT. This translates into CASSQRFGKFPGELFF.

This clonotype turned up a few times. This rearrangement joins TRBV6-2 or TRBV6-3 to TRBJ2-1, with D possibly being TRBD1 or TRBD2 (6 bases each). CDR1 and CDR2 (germline): MNHEY, SVGEGT. CDR3 length: 16 residues. V shed 6 bases and J shed 5 bases, with 20 bases lying between them. The CDR3 DNA sequence: TGTGCCAGCAGCCGCCAACAGGGAGGTGCGGACAATGAGCAGTTCTTC. It yields the protein CASSRQQGGADNEQFF.

In this sample, this clonotype turned up many times. This chain uses TRBV20-1 with TRBJ1-1, with D hard to call. V shed 3 bases and J shed 2 bases, with 13 bases lying between them. The CDR3 has 14 residues. From germline, CDR1 is DFQATT and CDR2 SNEGSKA (reference sequence). CDR3 sequence reads: CSASRTHLNTEAFF. In DNA, the CDR3 is TGCAGTGCTAGTCGCACTCACCTTAACACTGAAGCTTTCTTT.

This clonotype was observed many times. The chain is built from TRBV28 and TRBJ2-7; 8 nucleotides line up with TRBD1. This CDR3 region has 15 residues. Per the germline V gene, CDR1 is MDHEN and CDR2 is SYDVKM. V gave up 3 bases and J gave up 2 bases; unmatched junction bases: 6. CDR3 in DNA: TGTGCCAGCAGTTTCTGGGGACAGGCCCCCTACGAGCAGTACTTC. It specifies CASSFWGQAPYEQYF.

The chain has TRBV18 and TRBJ2-6; D is ambiguous. The CDR3 is 19 residues long. The germline V and J ends were trimmed by 0 bases and 0 bases, with 15 bases remaining between them. The germline gives CDR1 KGHSH, CDR2 LQKENI. The CDR3 nucleotides are TGTGCCAGCTCACCACCGGAGCCTTCCCCCAGCTCTGGGGCCAACGTCCTGACTTTC. Its translation is CASSPPEPSPSSGANVLTF.

This clonotype was seen repeatedly, ten times or more. This chain links TRBV3-1 with TRBJ1-4, with a weak D call TRBD1 (5 bases). This CDR3 region has 15 residues. The V end was cut by 4 bases, the J end by 7 bases, with 16 bases between. CDR1 is LGHDT and CDR2 is YNNKEL in the germline V gene (reference sequence). The DNA for the CDR3 is TGTGCCAGCAGCCTTAAAACCGGGACTGTTGAAAAACTGTTTTTT. It is translated as CASSLKTGTVEKLFF.

This chain joins TRBV2 and TRBJ1-1, with D perhaps matching TRBD1 (5 bases). There are 14 residues in the CDR3. The germline V and J ends were trimmed by 6 bases and 1 base, with 12 bases remaining between them. Germline loops: CDR1 SNHLY, CDR2 FYNNEI. The CDR3 DNA reads TGTGCCAGCAGCGAGGGGTGGGGGAACACTGAAGCTTTCTTT. This codes for CASSEGWGNTEAFF.

This clonotype has a count of ten or more. This chain links TRBV28 with TRBJ2-3, with 10 bases that match TRBD2. There are 16 residues in the CDR3. J gave up 5 bases and V 1 base, and 6 bases lay outside the gene matches. Germline-derived CDR1 and CDR2 are MDHEN and SYDVKM. This CDR3 is CASSLYRASGGDTQYF. The DNA of the CDR3 is TGTGCCAGCAGTTTATATCGGGCTAGCGGGGGAGATACGCAGTATTTT.

V and J are TRBV28 and TRBJ2-5, with D tentatively TRBD2 (6 bases). The CDR3 runs 14 residues. Trimming left V 4 bases short and J 10 bases short, with 19 bases between. From germline, CDR1 is MDHEN and CDR2 SYDVKM. The CDR3 nucleotides are TGTGCCAGCAGTTCGTGGAGGGGATTGGACATCCAGTACTTC. This sequence encodes CASSSWRGLDIQYF.

This clonotype was seen many times. V usage is TRBV7-9 and J usage is TRBJ2-7; TRBD2 matches 8 bases. This CDR3 comprises 12 residues. Trimming took 5 bases from V and 5 from J; bases not matched to a gene: 2. Germline CDR1 and CDR2: SEHNR and FQNEAQ (reference sequence). CDR3 region: CASSPGGDEQYF. CDR3 DNA sequence: TGTGCCAGCAGCCCGGGGGGGGACGAGCAGTACTTC.

In its sample, this clonotype was seen many times. CDR3 DNA sequence: TGTGCCAGCAGTCCCGAGACAGGGGGCGGACAAAACACCATATATTTT. It codes for CASSPETGGGQNTIYF. V is TRBV28 and J is TRBJ1-3, with 10 bases lining up with TRBD1. V shed 5 bases and J 6 bases; nucleotides not matched to a gene: 10. The CDR3 is 16 residues long. Germline CDR1 MDHEN, CDR2 SYDVKM.

This chain joins TRBV3-1 and TRBJ1-6; 10 bases match TRBD1. The V gene's germline CDR1 is LGHDT and CDR2 YNNKEL (reference sequence). Trimming took 4 bases from V and 8 from J; bases not matched to a gene: 2. This CDR3 is built from 14 residues. In DNA, the CDR3 is TGTGCCAGCAGCCGCGGACAGGGGGATTCACCCCTCCACTTT. It encodes CASSRGQGDSPLHF.

This clonotype appeared many times. This rearrangement joins TRBV11-3 to TRBJ2-3; D perhaps matches TRBD2 (5 bases). The CDR3 is 16 residues long. CDR1 SGHNT and CDR2 YENEEA come from the germline V gene. Trimming shortened V by 1 base and J by 0 bases, and 11 bases separated the two germline ends. The CDR3 sequence: CASSLGSSGSTDTQYF. CDR3 bases: TGTGCCAGCAGCTTAGGGAGCTCGGGAAGCACAGATACGCAGTATTTT.

This clonotype was observed at least ten times. This chain joins TRBV3-1 and TRBJ1-2; the D is unclear. The CDR3 extends over 15 amino acids. Germline assignment: CDR1 LGHDT and CDR2 YNNKEL (reference sequence). Deletions cut 2 bases from V and 4 bases from J, with 14 bases between. The CDR3 sequence: CASSQSSGIFYGYTF. CDR3 bases: TGTGCCAGCAGCCAAAGCTCAGGTATATTCTATGGCTACACCTTC.

This clonotype was counted many times. The genes are TRBV7-2 and TRBJ2-5, with 9 bases matching TRBD2. After removal of 1 base from V and 5 bases from J, the junction contained 5 bases not matched to a gene. This CDR3 region has 15 residues. The germline V gene has CDR1 SGHTA and CDR2 FQGNSA. This chain's CDR3 is CASSLVRGGRETQYF. In nucleotides, the CDR3 is TGTGCCAGCAGCTTAGTGCGGGGGGGCCGGGAGACCCAGTACTTC.

This clonotype was detected many times. V and J are TRBV11-2 and TRBJ1-2, with D perhaps TRBD1 (5 bases). CDR3 length: 11 amino acids. The V gene lost 5 bases and the J gene lost 7 bases, with 8 bases spanning the gap. Germline CDR1 and CDR2: SGHAT and FQNNGV. CDR3 nucleotides: TGTGCCAGCAGCCCAGGGTTTGGCTACACCTTC. Protein sequence: CASSPGFGYTF.

This clonotype has a count of ten or more. This sequence joins TRBV6-1 and TRBJ2-5; no definite D call. The CDR3 totals 14 residues. From germline, CDR1 is MNHNS and CDR2 SASEGT. V dropped 0 bases and J dropped 5 bases, with 10 bases sitting between them. The CDR3 bases are TGTGCCAGCAGTGAAGCGGGCCTAGGGGAGACCCAGTACTTC. It yields the protein CASSEAGLGETQYF.

In its sample, this clonotype was seen many times. J is TRBJ1-5 and V is TRBV30; no reliable D call. This CDR3 contains 16 residues. The germline V gene encodes CDR1 GTSNPN and CDR2 SVGIG (reference sequence). The germline V and J ends were trimmed by 0 bases and 5 bases, with 17 bases remaining between them. The CDR3 loop is CAWSVSDGMIYQPQHF. The CDR3 coding sequence is TGTGCCTGGAGTGTCTCGGACGGAATGATATATCAGCCCCAGCATTTT.

This sequence joins TRBV20-1 and TRBJ2-7; 7 bases line up with TRBD2. The J segment lost 2 bases and the V segment lost 6 bases, leaving 7 bases of the junction unmatched. Germline V gives CDR1 DFQATT, CDR2 SNEGSKA (reference sequence). The CDR3 loop spans 13 amino acids. CDR3 sequence reads: CSAGRAVTYEQYF. The CDR3 region has the DNA TGCAGTGCAGGGAGGGCCGTAACCTACGAGCAGTACTTC.

This clonotype was counted ten times or more. V usage is TRBV29-1 and J usage is TRBJ2-7; TRBD1 agrees at 8 bases. Losses at the gene ends were 6 bases for V and 4 bases for J; bases not matched to a gene: 8. Per germline, CDR1 SQVTM and CDR2 ANQGSEA. The CDR3 runs 13 residues. CDR3 DNA: TGCAGCGTGACAGGCAGGGGGCAATACGAGCAGTACTTC. This gives the protein CSVTGRGQYEQYF.

Many counts were recorded for this clonotype. The CDR3 sequence: CASSIPGSNQPQHF. DNA for the CDR3: TGTGCCAGTAGTATCCCAGGGAGCAATCAGCCCCAGCATTTT. The V gene is TRBV19, the J gene TRBJ1-5, with D perhaps matching TRBD1 (5 bases). This CDR3 comprises 14 residues. Trimming cost V 3 bases and J 1 base, with 7 bases left between them. Per the germline V gene, CDR1 is LNHDA and CDR2 is SQIVND (reference sequence).